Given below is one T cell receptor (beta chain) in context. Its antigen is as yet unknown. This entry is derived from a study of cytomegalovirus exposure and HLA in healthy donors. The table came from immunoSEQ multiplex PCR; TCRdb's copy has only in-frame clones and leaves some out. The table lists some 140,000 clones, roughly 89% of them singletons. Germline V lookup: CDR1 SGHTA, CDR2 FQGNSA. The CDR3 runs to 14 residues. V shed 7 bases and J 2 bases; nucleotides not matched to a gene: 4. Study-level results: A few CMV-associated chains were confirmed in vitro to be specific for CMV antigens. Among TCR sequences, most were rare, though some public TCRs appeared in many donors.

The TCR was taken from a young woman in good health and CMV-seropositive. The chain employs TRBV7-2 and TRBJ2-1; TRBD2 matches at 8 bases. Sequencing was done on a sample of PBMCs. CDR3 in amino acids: CASTLGGAYNEQFF. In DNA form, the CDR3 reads TGTGCCAGCACTCTCGGGGGGGCCTACAATGAGCAGTTCTTC.